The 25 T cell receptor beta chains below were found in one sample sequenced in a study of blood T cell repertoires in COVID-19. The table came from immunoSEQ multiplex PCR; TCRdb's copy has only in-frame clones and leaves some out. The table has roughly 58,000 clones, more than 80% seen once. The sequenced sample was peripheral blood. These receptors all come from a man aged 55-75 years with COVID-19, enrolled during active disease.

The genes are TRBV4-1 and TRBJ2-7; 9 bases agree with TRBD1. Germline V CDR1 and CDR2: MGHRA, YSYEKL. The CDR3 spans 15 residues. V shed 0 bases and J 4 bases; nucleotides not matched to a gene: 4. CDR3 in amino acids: CASSQERTGAYEQYF. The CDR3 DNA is TGCGCCAGCAGCCAAGAAAGGACAGGGGCGTACGAGCAGTACTTC.

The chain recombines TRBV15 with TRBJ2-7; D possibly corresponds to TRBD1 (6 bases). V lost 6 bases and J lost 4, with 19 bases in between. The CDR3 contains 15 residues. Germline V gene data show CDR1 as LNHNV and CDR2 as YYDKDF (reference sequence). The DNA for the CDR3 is TGTGCCACCAGTCCCTCGTGGGGGCGAGGGTACGAGCAGTACTTC. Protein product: CATSPSWGRGYEQYF. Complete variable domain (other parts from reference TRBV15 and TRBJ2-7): DAMVIQNPRYQVTQFGKPVTLSCSQTLNHNVMYWYQQKSSQAPKLLFHYYDKDFNNEADTPDNFQSRRPNTSFCFLDIRSPGLGDTAMYLCATSPSWGRGYEQYFGPGTRLTVT.

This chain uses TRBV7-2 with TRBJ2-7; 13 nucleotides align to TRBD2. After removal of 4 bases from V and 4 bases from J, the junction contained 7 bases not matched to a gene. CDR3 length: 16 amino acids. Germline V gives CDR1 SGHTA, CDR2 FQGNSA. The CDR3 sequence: CASSSLAGGPQYEQYF. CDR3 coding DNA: TGTGCCAGCAGCTCACTAGCGGGAGGGCCTCAGTACGAGCAGTACTTC. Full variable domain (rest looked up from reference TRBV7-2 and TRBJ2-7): GAGVSQSPSNKVTEKGKDVELRCDPISGHTALYWYRQSLGQGLEFLIYFQGNSAPDKSGLPSDRFSAERTGGSVSTLTIQRTQQEDSAVYLCASSSLAGGPQYEQYFGPGTRLTVT.

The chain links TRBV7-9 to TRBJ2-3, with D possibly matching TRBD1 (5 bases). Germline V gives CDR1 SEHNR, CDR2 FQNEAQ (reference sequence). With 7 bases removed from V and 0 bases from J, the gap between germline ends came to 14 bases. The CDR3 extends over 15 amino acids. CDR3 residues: CASTFLGASTDTQYF. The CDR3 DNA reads TGTGCCAGCACCTTCCTTGGGGCGAGCACAGATACGCAGTATTTT. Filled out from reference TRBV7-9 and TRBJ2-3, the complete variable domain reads DTGVSQNPRHKITKRGQNVTFRCDPISEHNRLYWYRQTLGQGPEFLTYFQNEAQLEKSRLLSDRFSAERPKGSFSTLEIQRTEQGDSAMYLCASTFLGASTDTQYFGPGTRLTVL.

The CDR3 region has the DNA TGTGCCAGCAGCGTAGAAGGGGGCTTTAGGGAGCTGTTTTTT. Protein sequence: CASSVEGGFRELFF. The V and J genes are TRBV9 and TRBJ2-2; TRBD1 agrees at 7 bases. Trimming cost V 0 bases and J 9 bases; bases outside gene matches: 5. Germline assignment: CDR1 SGDLS and CDR2 YYNGEE. The CDR3 runs 14 residues.

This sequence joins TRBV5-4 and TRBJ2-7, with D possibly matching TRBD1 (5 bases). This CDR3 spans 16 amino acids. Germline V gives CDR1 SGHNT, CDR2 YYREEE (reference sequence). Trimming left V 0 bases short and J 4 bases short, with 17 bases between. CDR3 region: CASSLGQGSRKYEQYF. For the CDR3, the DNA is TGTGCCAGCAGCTTGGGTCAGGGTTCGCGGAAATACGAGCAGTACTTC.

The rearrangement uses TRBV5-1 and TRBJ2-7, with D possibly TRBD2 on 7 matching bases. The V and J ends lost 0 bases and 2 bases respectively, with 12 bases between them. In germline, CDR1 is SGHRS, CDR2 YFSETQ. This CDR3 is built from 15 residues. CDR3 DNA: TGCGCCAGCAGCTTGGAAGGGGGGGATACCTACGAGCAGTACTTC. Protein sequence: CASSLEGGDTYEQYF.

CDR3 coding DNA: TGTGCCAGCAGCCCTAGCTCCTACGAGCAGTACTTC. It is translated as CASSPSSYEQYF. The gene calls are TRBV7-8 and TRBJ2-7; no reliable D call. Trimming took off 5 bases at V and 0 bases at J, with 5 bases between the two ends. Germline-derived CDR1 and CDR2 are SGHVS and FQNEAQ. The CDR3 is made up of 12 amino acids.

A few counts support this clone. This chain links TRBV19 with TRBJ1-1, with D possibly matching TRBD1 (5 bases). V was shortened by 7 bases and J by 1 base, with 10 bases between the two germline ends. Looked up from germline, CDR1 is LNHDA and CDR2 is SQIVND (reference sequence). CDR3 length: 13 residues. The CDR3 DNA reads TGTGCCAGTACCCTAGGACAGAACACTGAAGCTTTCTTT. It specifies CASTLGQNTEAFF. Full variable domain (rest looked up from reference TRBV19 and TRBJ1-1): DGGITQSPKYLFRKEGQNVTLSCEQNLNHDAMYWYRQDPGQGLRLIYYSQIVNDFQKGDIAEGYSVSREKKESFPLTVTSAQKNPTAFYLCASTLGQNTEAFFGQGTRLTVV.

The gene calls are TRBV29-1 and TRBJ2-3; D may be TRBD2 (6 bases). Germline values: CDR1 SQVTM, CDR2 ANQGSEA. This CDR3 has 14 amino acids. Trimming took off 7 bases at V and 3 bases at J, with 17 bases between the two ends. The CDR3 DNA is TGCAGCGCTACGATTGAGGGGAGGACAGATACGCAGTATTTT. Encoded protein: CSATIEGRTDTQYF.

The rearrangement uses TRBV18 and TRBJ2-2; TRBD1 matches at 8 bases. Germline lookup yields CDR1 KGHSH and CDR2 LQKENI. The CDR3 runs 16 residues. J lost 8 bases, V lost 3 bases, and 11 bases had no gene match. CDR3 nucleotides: TGTGCCAGCTCACCTTACACCCCAGGGGGCTCTGGGGAGCTGTTTTTT. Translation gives CASSPYTPGGSGELFF.

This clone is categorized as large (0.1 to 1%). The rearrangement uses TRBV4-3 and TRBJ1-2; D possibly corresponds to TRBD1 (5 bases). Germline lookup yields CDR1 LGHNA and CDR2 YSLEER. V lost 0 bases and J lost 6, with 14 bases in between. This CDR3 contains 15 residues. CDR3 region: CASSQDYGQGDGYTF. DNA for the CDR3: TGCGCCAGCAGCCAAGATTATGGGCAGGGCGATGGCTACACCTTC.

Here the CDR3 DNA reads TGCAGCGTTGGGCAGGGGATGTTGTTCACCGGGGAGCTGTTTTTT. It codes for CSVGQGMLFTGELFF. J is TRBJ2-2 and V is TRBV29-1; D might be TRBD1 (6 bases). The length of the CDR3 is 15 residues. Germline CDR1 SQVTM, CDR2 ANQGSEA. V shed 4 bases and J shed 4 bases, with 16 bases lying between them.

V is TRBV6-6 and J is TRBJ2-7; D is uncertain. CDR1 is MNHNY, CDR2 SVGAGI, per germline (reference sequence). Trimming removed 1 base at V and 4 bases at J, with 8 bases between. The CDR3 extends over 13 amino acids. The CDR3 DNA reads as TGTGCCAGCAGTTACTACAGTTCGTACGAGCAGTACTTC. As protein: CASSYYSSYEQYF.

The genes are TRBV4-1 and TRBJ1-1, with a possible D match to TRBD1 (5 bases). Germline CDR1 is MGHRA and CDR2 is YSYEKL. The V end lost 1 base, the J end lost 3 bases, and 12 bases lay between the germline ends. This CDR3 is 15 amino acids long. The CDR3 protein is CASSQGDAGDTEAFF. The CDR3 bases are TGCGCCAGCAGCCAAGGGGACGCGGGGGACACTGAAGCTTTCTTT.

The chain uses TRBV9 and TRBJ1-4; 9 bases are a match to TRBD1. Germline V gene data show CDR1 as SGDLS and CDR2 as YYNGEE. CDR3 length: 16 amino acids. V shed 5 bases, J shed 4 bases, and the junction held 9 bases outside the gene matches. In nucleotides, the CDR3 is TGTGCCAGCAGTAATCCCGGGACAGGGAATAATGAAAAACTGTTTTTT. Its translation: CASSNPGTGNNEKLFF.

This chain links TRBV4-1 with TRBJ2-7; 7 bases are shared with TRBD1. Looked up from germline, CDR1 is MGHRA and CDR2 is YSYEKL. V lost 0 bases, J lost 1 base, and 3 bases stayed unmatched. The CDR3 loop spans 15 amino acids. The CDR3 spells CASSQEPGQSYEQYF. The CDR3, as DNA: TGCGCCAGCAGCCAAGAGCCGGGACAGTCCTACGAGCAGTACTTC.

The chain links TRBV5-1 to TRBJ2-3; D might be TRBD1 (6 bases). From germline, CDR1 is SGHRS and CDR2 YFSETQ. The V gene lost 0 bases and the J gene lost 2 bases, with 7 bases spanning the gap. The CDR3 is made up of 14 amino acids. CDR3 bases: TGCGCCAGCAGCTTGGGACAGGTCACAGATACGCAGTATTTT. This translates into CASSLGQVTDTQYF.

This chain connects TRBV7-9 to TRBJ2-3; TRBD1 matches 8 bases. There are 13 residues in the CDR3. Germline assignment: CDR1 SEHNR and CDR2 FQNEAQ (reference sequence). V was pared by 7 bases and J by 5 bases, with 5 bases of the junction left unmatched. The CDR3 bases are TGTGCCAGCAAAGACAGGGGCAAAGATACGCAGTATTTT. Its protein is CASKDRGKDTQYF.

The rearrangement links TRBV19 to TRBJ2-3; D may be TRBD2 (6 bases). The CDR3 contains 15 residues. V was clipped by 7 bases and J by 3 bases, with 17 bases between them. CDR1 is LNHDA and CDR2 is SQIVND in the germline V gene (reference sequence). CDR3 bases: TGTGCCAGTACCCAGGGCCAGGGAGGAACAGATACGCAGTATTTT. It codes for CASTQGQGGTDTQYF.

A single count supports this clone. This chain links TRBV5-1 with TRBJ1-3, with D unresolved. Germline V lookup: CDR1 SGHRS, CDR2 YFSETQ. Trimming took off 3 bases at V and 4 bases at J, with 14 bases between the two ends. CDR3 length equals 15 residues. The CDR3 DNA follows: TGCGCCAGCAGCTCCTCGGGGTCTCCGGGAAACACCATATATTTT. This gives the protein CASSSSGSPGNTIYF.

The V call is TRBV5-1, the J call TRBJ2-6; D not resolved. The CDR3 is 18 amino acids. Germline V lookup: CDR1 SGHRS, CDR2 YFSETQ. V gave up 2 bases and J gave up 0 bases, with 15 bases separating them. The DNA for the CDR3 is TGCGCCAGCAGCTTTGCAGGCCCTAATTTCTCTGGGGCCAACGTCCTGACTTTC. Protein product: CASSFAGPNFSGANVLTF.

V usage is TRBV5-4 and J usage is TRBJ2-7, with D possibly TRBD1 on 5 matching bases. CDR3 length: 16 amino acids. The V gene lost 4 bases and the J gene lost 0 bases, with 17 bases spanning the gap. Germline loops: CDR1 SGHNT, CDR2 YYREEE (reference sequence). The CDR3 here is CASSPPGAVYSYEQYF. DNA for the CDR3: TGTGCCAGCAGCCCCCCTGGGGCGGTTTACTCCTACGAGCAGTACTTC.

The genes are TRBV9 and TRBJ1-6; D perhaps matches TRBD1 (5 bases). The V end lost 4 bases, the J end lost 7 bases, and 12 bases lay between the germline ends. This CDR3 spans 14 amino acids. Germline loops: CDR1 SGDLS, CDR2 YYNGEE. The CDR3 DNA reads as TGTGCCAGCAGCCGCGACAGCCAGAATTCACCCCTCCACTTT. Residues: CASSRDSQNSPLHF.

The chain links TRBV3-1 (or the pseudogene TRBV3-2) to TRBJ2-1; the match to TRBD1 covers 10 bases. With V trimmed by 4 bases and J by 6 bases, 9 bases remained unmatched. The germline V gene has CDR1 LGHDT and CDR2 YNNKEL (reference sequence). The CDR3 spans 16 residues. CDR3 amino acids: CASSRLRDRGFNEQFF. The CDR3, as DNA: TGTGCCAGCAGCCGCCTCCGGGACAGGGGCTTCAATGAGCAGTTCTTC.